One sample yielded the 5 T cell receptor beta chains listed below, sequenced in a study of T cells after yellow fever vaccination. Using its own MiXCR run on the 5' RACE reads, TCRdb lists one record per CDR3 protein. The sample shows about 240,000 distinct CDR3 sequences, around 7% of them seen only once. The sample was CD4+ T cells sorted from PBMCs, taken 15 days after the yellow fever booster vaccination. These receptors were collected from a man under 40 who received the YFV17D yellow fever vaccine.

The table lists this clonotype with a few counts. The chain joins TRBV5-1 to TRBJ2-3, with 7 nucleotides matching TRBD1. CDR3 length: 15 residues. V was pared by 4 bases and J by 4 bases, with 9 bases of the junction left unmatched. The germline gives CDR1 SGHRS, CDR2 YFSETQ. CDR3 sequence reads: CASSGDSYHSDTQYF. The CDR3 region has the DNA TGCGCCAGCAGCGGGGACAGCTACCACTCAGATACGCAGTATTTT.

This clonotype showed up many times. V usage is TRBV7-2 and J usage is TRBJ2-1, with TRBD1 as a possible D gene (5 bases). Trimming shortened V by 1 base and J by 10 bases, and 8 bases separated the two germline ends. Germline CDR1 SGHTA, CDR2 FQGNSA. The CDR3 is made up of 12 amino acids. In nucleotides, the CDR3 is TGTGCCAGCAGCTTAGTGGGGCGGGAGCAGTTCTTC. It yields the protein CASSLVGREQFF. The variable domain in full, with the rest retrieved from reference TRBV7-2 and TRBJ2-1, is GAGVSQSPSNKVTEKGKDVELRCDPISGHTALYWYRQSLGQGLEFLIYFQGNSAPDKSGLPSDRFSAERTGGSVSTLTIQRTQQEDSAVYLCASSLVGREQFFGPGTRLTVL.

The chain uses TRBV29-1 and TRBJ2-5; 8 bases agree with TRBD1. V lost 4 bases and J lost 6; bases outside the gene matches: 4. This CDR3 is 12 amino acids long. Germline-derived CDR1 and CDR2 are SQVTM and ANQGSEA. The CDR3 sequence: CSVVWTGKTQYF. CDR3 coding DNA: TGCAGCGTTGTTTGGACAGGGAAGACCCAGTACTTC. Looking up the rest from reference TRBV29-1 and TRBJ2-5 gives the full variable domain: SAVISQKPSRDICQRGTSLTIQCQVDSQVTMMFWYRQQPGQSLTLIATANQGSEATYESGFVIDKFPISRPNLTFSTLTVSNMSPEDSSIYLCSVVWTGKTQYFGPGTRLLVL.

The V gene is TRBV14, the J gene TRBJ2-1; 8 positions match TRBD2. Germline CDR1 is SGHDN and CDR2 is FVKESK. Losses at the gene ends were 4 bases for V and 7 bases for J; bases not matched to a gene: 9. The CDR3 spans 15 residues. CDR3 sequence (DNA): TGTGCCAGCAGCCCCCTGGGTGCGGGAGGAAATGAGCAGTTCTTC. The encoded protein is CASSPLGAGGNEQFF.

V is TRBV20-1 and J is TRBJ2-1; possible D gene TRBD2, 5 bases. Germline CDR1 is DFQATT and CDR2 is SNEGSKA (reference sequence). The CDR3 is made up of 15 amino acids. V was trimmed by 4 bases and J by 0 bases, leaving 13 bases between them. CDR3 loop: CSATSGRDSYNEQFF. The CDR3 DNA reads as TGCAGTGCTACCTCAGGACGGGACTCCTACAATGAGCAGTTCTTC.